This T cell receptor (beta chain) is from a study of blood T cell repertoires in COVID-19. Germline-derived CDR1 and CDR2 are KGHSH and LQKENI. The length of the CDR3 is 14 residues. V was cut by 0 bases and J by 1 base, with 6 bases left in between. Sequenced by immunoSEQ multiplex PCR; TCRdb stores in-frame clones only, minus some. The table records around 90,000 clones, around 90% of them present only once. Material for sequencing was peripheral blood. The rearrangement uses TRBV18 and TRBJ1-2; D is ambiguous. The sequence derives from a man aged 50-59 years with COVID-19, enrolled during active disease. Written as DNA, the CDR3 is TGTGCCAGCTCACCACCGAACAGTAACTATGGCTACACCTTC. This gives the protein CASSPPNSNYGYTF.